Below are 18 T cell receptor beta chains sequenced from a single sample in a study of prognosis after radiotherapy for stage I lung cancer. Two rounds of multiplex PCR amplified TCR beta CDR3 from genomic DNA. Round one of PCR was performed, and it used primers specific to each TRBV and TRBJ gene. A single record per CDR3 protein comes from TCRdb applying MiXCR to the multiplex PCR reads. The sample has approximately 30,000 distinct CDR3 sequences, 30% to 40% seen once. The sequencing here drew on PBMCs, taken before or after stereotactic body radiation therapy (not recorded which). The receptors derive from a donor aged 50 or older with non-small cell lung cancer.

Remarks on this clonotype: The junction differs from germline at one of its ends, possibly a read error. The genes are TRBV28 and TRBJ2-2, with a weak D call TRBD1 (5 bases). CDR1 is MDHEN and CDR2 is SYDVKM in the germline V gene. This CDR3 has 15 residues. The CDR3 coding sequence is TGTGGCAGCAGTTTTCAGGGTCGTGGGACCGGGGAGCTGTTTTTT. Translating gives CGSSFQGRGTGELFF.

About this clonotype: A much bigger clone sits one base away, suggesting this may be a read error. V usage is TRBV11-1 and J usage is TRBJ2-5; a possible D gene is TRBD1 (6 bases). This CDR3 region has 17 residues. Per the germline V gene, CDR1 is SGHAT and CDR2 is FQDESV (reference sequence). The CDR3 sequence: CASSLERATRGGETQCF. As DNA, the CDR3 is TGTGCCAGCAGCTTAGAGAGGGCCACGAGAGGGGGAGAGACCCAGTGCTTC.

The V gene is TRBV6-2 or TRBV6-3, the J gene TRBJ1-6; D may be TRBD1 (5 bases). Trimming pared 5 bases from V and 10 bases from J, leaving 21 bases between. This CDR3 contains 16 residues. Germline V gene data show CDR1 as MNHEY and CDR2 as SVGEGT. This chain's CDR3 is CASSDTLTGRGSPLHF. CDR3 coding DNA: TGTGCCAGCAGTGATACGTTAACGGGGCGTGGGTCACCCCTCCACTTT.

Turning to this clonotype: A single base is all that separates this from a far larger clone, so a read error is likely. J is TRBJ2-1 and V is TRBV6-1; TRBD2 matches at 13 bases. The junction had 10 bases not matched to a gene; V was cut back by 4 bases and J by 10 bases. Germline CDR1 is MNHNS and CDR2 is SASEGT. The CDR3 loop spans 16 amino acids. The CDR3 here is CASSGQRTSGSYEQFF. The CDR3 nucleotides are TGTGCCAGCAGTGGTCAACGGACTAGCGGGAGCTACGAGCAGTTCTTC.

The rearrangement links TRBV2 to TRBJ1-5; D gene unclear. Trimming removed 1 base from V and 3 bases from J, with 10 bases in between. This CDR3 is built from 15 residues. Germline assignment: CDR1 SNHLY and CDR2 FYNNEI. CDR3 in amino acids: CASSEDGYSNQPQHF. In DNA form, the CDR3 reads TGTGCCAGCAGTGAAGATGGGTATTCCAATCAGCCCCAGCATTTT. Full variable domain (outside the CDR3, taken from reference TRBV2 and TRBJ1-5): EPEVTQTPSHQVTQMGQEVILRCVPISNHLYFYWYRQILGQKVEFLVSFYNNEISEKSEIFDDQFSVERPDGSNFTLKIRSTKLEDSAMYFCASSEDGYSNQPQHFGDGTRLSIL.

As to this clonotype: This could be a read error, since a much larger clone is one nucleotide away. The chain combines TRBV7-9 with TRBJ1-1; TRBD1 matches 7 bases. Germline V gene sequence: CDR1 SEHNR, CDR2 FQNEAQ (reference sequence). Unmatched junction bases numbered 8, after V lost 5 bases and J lost 2 bases. The CDR3 covers 15 residues. The CDR3 DNA is TGTGCCAGCAGCGTCCCGGGACAGTTTAACACTGAAGCTTTCTTT. Its translation: CASSVPGQFNTEAFF.

This clonotype was recorded only once. This may come from a read error, since a much larger clone is one base off. The chain combines TRBV20-1 with TRBJ2-5; D is uncertain. Germline CDR1 and CDR2: DFQATT and SNEGSKA (reference sequence). The V gene lost 6 bases and the J gene lost 5 bases, with 13 bases spanning the gap. The CDR3 sequence is 12 residues long. This CDR3 is CSAPCGGETQYF. DNA for the CDR3: TGCAGTGCCCCCTGCGGTGGGGAGACCCAGTACTTC.

This clonotype showed up many times. V gene TRBV18 combines with J gene TRBJ1-3; D unclear. The CDR3 covers 15 residues. Trimming stripped 3 bases from V and 0 bases from J, with 9 bases between. Germline V gene lookup returns CDR1 KGHSH and CDR2 LQKENI. The CDR3, as DNA: TGTGCCAGCTCACCTGTTGCGGACTCTGGAAACACCATATATTTT. Translation: CASSPVADSGNTIYF.

This clonotype has a count of ten or more. The chain employs TRBV11-2 and TRBJ1-2; D might be TRBD1 (6 bases). Trimming left V 0 bases short and J 8 bases short, with 22 bases between. This CDR3 comprises 17 residues. Germline V gene lookup returns CDR1 SGHAT and CDR2 FQNNGV. The CDR3 nucleotides read TGTGCCAGCAGCTTAGATCCCCCCCCCCCGTCAGGGGAAGGCTACACCTTC. This codes for CASSLDPPPPSGEGYTF.

At least ten counts were recorded for this clonotype. The genes are TRBV27 and TRBJ2-1; possibly TRBD1 for D (6 bases). V lost 4 bases and J lost 2, with 9 bases in between. CDR1 is MNHEY and CDR2 is SMNVEV in the germline V gene (reference sequence). This CDR3 is 14 amino acids long. This chain's CDR3 is CASSSGDPYNEQFF. CDR3 nucleotide sequence: TGTGCCAGCAGTTCAGGGGACCCCTACAATGAGCAGTTCTTC.

J is TRBJ2-7 and V is TRBV6-2 or TRBV6-3; TRBD1 matches at 9 bases. Germline loops: CDR1 MNHEY, CDR2 SVGEGT. This CDR3 has 16 amino acids. V lost 6 bases, J lost 3 bases, and 12 bases stayed unmatched. The chain's CDR3 is CASSVRDGQGNYEQYF. In DNA form, the CDR3 reads TGTGCCAGCAGCGTCCGGGACGGACAGGGGAACTACGAGCAGTACTTC.

About this clonotype itself: It differs at one base from a far larger clone, so likely a read error. The chain employs TRBV6-2 or TRBV6-3 and TRBJ2-1; D might be TRBD1 or TRBD2, each matching 6 bases. V shed 5 bases and J shed 3 bases, with 20 bases lying between them. Germline CDR1 is MNHEY and CDR2 is SVGEGT. The CDR3 loop spans 17 amino acids. CDR3: CASSEEHFGGFYNEQFF. In DNA, the CDR3 is TGTGCCAGCAGTGAAGAGCATTTCGGGGGCTTCTACAATGAGCAGTTCTTC.

A note on this clonotype: A far larger clone is only one base removed, so a read error is likely. CDR3 nucleotide sequence: TGTGCCAGCAGCTCCCCCGGGGCCCTGTCGCAGTACTTC. As protein: CASSSPGALSQYF. This chain links TRBV7-2 with TRBJ2-7; D tentatively reads TRBD1 or TRBD2 (5 bases each). Per germline, CDR1 SGHTA and CDR2 FQGNSA. The CDR3 consists of 13 residues. The V gene lost 4 bases and the J gene lost 9 bases, with 16 bases spanning the gap.

This clonotype was detected many times. This chain uses TRBV5-6 with TRBJ2-7, with D tentatively TRBD1 or TRBD2 (5 bases each). The CDR3 has 17 residues. Trimming took off 0 bases at V and 1 base at J, with 17 bases between the two ends. Germline CDR1 reads SGHDT; CDR2 reads YYEEEE. This CDR3 reads CASSLVGTGTVSYEQYF. The CDR3 DNA reads TGTGCCAGCAGCTTGGTGGGCACCGGGACGGTGTCCTACGAGCAGTACTTC.

The sample holds one count of this clonotype. Its ends do not fully match the called genes, so a read error is possible. The rearrangement uses TRBV9 and TRBJ2-2; TRBD1 aligns across 8 bases. Germline V gives CDR1 SGDLS, CDR2 YYNGEE. This CDR3 has 15 amino acids. CDR3 DNA sequence: TGTGCCAGCAGCGCGGGACAGGTGTTCACCGGAGAGCTGTTTTTT. Protein product: CASSAGQVFTGELFF.

This clonotype was detected once. This chain connects TRBV19 to TRBJ1-4; D is ambiguous. V lost 2 bases and J lost 0, with 7 bases in between. The CDR3 totals 15 residues. The germline CDR1 and CDR2 sequences are LNHDA and SQIVND (reference sequence). CDR3: CASSILVSTNEKLFF. DNA for the CDR3: TGTGCCAGTAGTATATTGGTGTCAACTAATGAAAAACTGTTTTTT.

This clonotype was seen just once. The chain uses TRBV6-1 and TRBJ1-6; 8 nucleotides match TRBD1. Germline trimming cut 11 bases from V and 10 bases from J; bases unmatched to any gene: 22. CDR3 length: 17 residues. Germline V gene lookup returns CDR1 MNHNS and CDR2 SASEGT. CDR3 sequence (DNA): TGTGCCCAGTGCCTCATTCGCATAGTCAGGGGGCTCTCACCCCTCCACTTT. Amino acid sequence: CAQCLIRIVRGLSPLHF.

This clonotype was detected only a few times. With a much larger clone just one base away, this may be a read error. This chain links TRBV12-3 or TRBV12-4 with TRBJ1-5; weak D call: TRBD1 (5 bases). The V gene lost 0 bases and the J gene lost 5 bases, with 8 bases spanning the gap. The CDR3 is 14 amino acids. CDR3 nucleotide sequence: TGTGCCAGCAGTTTAGCCGGGGCTGATCAGCCCCAGCATTTT. It encodes CASSLAGADQPQHF.